Sequencing of this T cell receptor beta chain was carried out in a study of CD8+ T cells in alopecia areata. The authors extracted RNA and reverse transcribed it into cDNA as the sequencing template. TCRdb's copy holds only in-frame clones and misses some; the assay was immunoSEQ multiplex PCR. The sample contains over 150,000 clones, 56% of which appear only once. Note on this clone: The antigen remains unidentified.

Whole-study results and caveats: Clonality was higher in lesional than normal scalp, especially in alopecia totalis/universalis. Sequencing of scalp samples also captures resident alphabeta T cells of normal skin.

Germline V gene lookup returns CDR1 SQVTM and CDR2 ANQGSEA. The CDR3 contains 11 residues. The V end lost 1 base, the J end lost 8 bases, and 8 bases lay between the germline ends. The receptor was derived from a human donor in good health. The chain combines TRBV29-1 with TRBJ1-2; tentative D call: TRBD1 (5 bases). Input material: CD8+ T cells sorted from blood. The CDR3 nucleotides read TGCAGCGTTGAAGGACAGACCGGCTACACCTTC. As protein: CSVEGQTGYTF.